This T cell receptor (beta chain) was documented in a study of blood T cells in healthy people across ages. The authors ran a second PCR of roughly 6 to 12 cycles using a sample-barcoded 5' primer and a J-beta primer mix. TCRdb re-called the 5' RACE reads through MiXCR, storing one row per CDR3 protein. There are about 800,000 distinct CDR3 sequences in the sample; just under 25% occur only once, and roughly 3.8% lies in the top ten. CDR1 and CDR2 from the germline V gene are SGHVS and FQNEAQ. J was trimmed by 4 bases and V by 1 base; bases with no gene match: 13. This CDR3 has 18 amino acids. The sample also formed part of further work on T cells of mothers and their children.

J is TRBJ2-5 and V is TRBV7-8; 9 bases agree with TRBD2. The specimen was blood. The TCR sequence derives from a boy younger than 18 in good health. The CDR3 nucleotides read TGTGCCAGCAGCTTAGTGCGGGCTAGCGGGATTTTAGGAGAGACCCAGTACTTC. It is translated as CASSLVRASGILGETQYF.